The 32 T cell receptor beta chains listed next were all sequenced from one sample in a study of monozygotic twins with inflammatory bowel disease. TCRdb reprocessed the 5' RACE reads, with one entry per CDR3 protein and no DNA. The data show about 160,000 distinct CDR3 sequences, and the top ten clones hold roughly 2.3%. The specimen sequenced was blood. Receptor source: a human donor with ulcerative colitis or Crohn's disease, or a healthy co-twin of an affected twin (not recorded which).

The V and J genes are TRBV20-1 and TRBJ2-1; as DNA is missing, the TRBD1 call by TCRdb cannot be tested. CDR1 is DFQATT, CDR2 SNEGSKA, per germline (reference sequence). This CDR3 is built from 14 residues. The CDR3 region is CSATYRDGYNEQFF.

The chain couples TRBV19 to TRBJ1-5; the D gene TCRdb calls, TRBD1, cannot be checked with no DNA. This CDR3 has 15 residues. The germline V gene encodes CDR1 LNHDA and CDR2 SQIVND (reference sequence). CDR3 protein: CASSTGHYSNQPQHF.

The chain employs TRBV5-5 and TRBJ1-3; TCRdb indicates TRBD1, and absent DNA this call remains unverified. The CDR3 consists of 16 residues. Germline-derived CDR1 and CDR2 are SGHKS and YYEKEE (reference sequence). The CDR3 region is CASSLGATISGNTIYF.

V usage is TRBV7-9 and J usage is TRBJ2-5; TCRdb picks TRBD1, but there is no DNA to check that call. CDR3 length: 15 amino acids. CDR1 is SEHNR, CDR2 FQNEAQ, per germline (reference sequence). CDR3 in amino acids: CASSQETGAKNTQYF.

V is TRBV5-1 and J is TRBJ2-2. CDR1 and CDR2 (germline): SGHRS, YFSETQ. This CDR3 spans 15 amino acids. This CDR3 reads CASSLASRITGELFF.

V is TRBV3-1 and J is TRBJ2-7; there is no DNA to check the TCRdb D call of TRBD2. Germline V gene data show CDR1 as LGHDT and CDR2 as YNNKEL (reference sequence). This CDR3 contains 17 residues. The CDR3 region is CASSQRFGGLANNEQYF.

The J gene is TRBJ1-4, the V gene TRBV29-1; no DNA is available, so the TRBD1 call from TCRdb remains unchecked. The CDR3 has 12 amino acids. Germline V lookup: CDR1 SQVTM, CDR2 ANQGSEA. Here the CDR3 reads CSAGTGNEKLFF.

By frequency, this clonotype registers medium-sized. V usage is TRBV7-8 and J usage is TRBJ2-1; TCRdb names TRBD2, which stays unverified in the absence of DNA. Germline values: CDR1 SGHVS, CDR2 FQNEAQ. This CDR3 contains 16 residues. The CDR3 loop reads CASSSFSGIFYNEQFF.

The rearrangement joins TRBV3-1 to TRBJ2-3; the D call from TCRdb, TRBD1, cannot be confirmed without DNA. CDR3 size: 16 residues. Germline V lookup: CDR1 LGHDT, CDR2 YNNKEL (reference sequence). CDR3 sequence reads: CASSQSDRASTDTQYF.

The chain's CDR3 is CASSSGTGSVEQYF. This chain connects TRBV7-9 to TRBJ2-7; with no DNA, the TCRdb D assignment of TRBD1 cannot be verified. CDR3 size: 14 residues. Germline CDR1 and CDR2: SEHNR and FQNEAQ (reference sequence).

The rearrangement uses TRBV11-3 and TRBJ2-3; as DNA is missing, the TRBD1 call by TCRdb cannot be tested. Germline V gene data show CDR1 as SGHNT and CDR2 as YENEEA. CDR3 size: 13 residues. The CDR3 spells CASSSGYTDTQYF.

The V call is TRBV10-3, the J call TRBJ2-1; with no DNA, the TCRdb D assignment of TRBD1 cannot be verified. CDR1 and CDR2 (germline): ENHRY, SYGVKD. The length of the CDR3 is 16 residues. The CDR3: CAISESDRDAYNEQFF.

The chain is built from TRBV5-4 and TRBJ2-1; the TRBD2 assignment by TCRdb is unverifiable without DNA. Germline-derived CDR1 and CDR2 are SGHNT and YYREEE (reference sequence). This CDR3 has 15 residues. The CDR3 sequence: CASSFVAEGPNEQFF.

The chain has TRBV20-1 and TRBJ2-1. The CDR3 has 14 residues. Germline V CDR1 and CDR2: DFQATT, SNEGSKA (reference sequence). The CDR3: CSAVAARLLNQQFF.

V usage is TRBV11-2 and J usage is TRBJ2-2; TCRdb gives TRBD1 as the D gene, but with no DNA this cannot be confirmed. Germline values: CDR1 SGHAT, CDR2 FQNNGV. The CDR3 extends over 15 amino acids. The CDR3 region is CASRLGPGRAGELFF.

This chain joins TRBV5-1 and TRBJ1-4; without DNA, the TCRdb call of TRBD1 cannot be checked. The CDR3 is 14 residues long. Germline V CDR1 and CDR2: SGHRS, YFSETQ. The CDR3 spells CASRETGELEKLFF.

The chain recombines TRBV29-1 with TRBJ2-3; the TRBD1 assignment by TCRdb is unverifiable without DNA. Germline assignment: CDR1 SQVTM and CDR2 ANQGSEA. The CDR3 is 12 residues long. The CDR3 spells CSARRDTDTQYF.

The chain has TRBV10-3 and TRBJ2-1; without DNA, the TCRdb call of TRBD1 cannot be checked. Germline values: CDR1 ENHRY, CDR2 SYGVKD. The CDR3 runs to 17 residues. The CDR3 loop reads CAISERGKDSQVNEQFF.

This rearrangement joins TRBV28 to TRBJ2-7; without DNA, the TCRdb call of TRBD2 cannot be checked. Germline CDR1 is MDHEN and CDR2 is SYDVKM. CDR3 length: 14 residues. CDR3 protein: CASSRQSRSYEQYF.

The chain is built from TRBV20-1 and TRBJ2-7; absent DNA, TCRdb's TRBD2 call cannot be checked. CDR3 length equals 13 residues. Germline CDR1 reads DFQATT; CDR2 reads SNEGSKA (reference sequence). CDR3 amino acids: CSARVRAPYEQYF.

The V call is TRBV7-2, the J call TRBJ2-7; TCRdb selects TRBD1, and the lack of DNA leaves this call unchecked. The CDR3 runs to 14 residues. The germline CDR1 and CDR2 sequences are SGHTA and FQGNSA. The CDR3 spells CASSLEDGGYEQYF.

The chain links TRBV9 to TRBJ2-3. CDR3 length: 13 residues. Germline loops: CDR1 SGDLS, CDR2 YYNGEE. The CDR3 sequence: CASSVYHTDTQYF.

The gene calls are TRBV12-3 or TRBV12-4 and TRBJ2-7; TCRdb selects TRBD1, and the lack of DNA leaves this call unchecked. CDR3 length: 14 amino acids. The CDR3 sequence: CASSPGQGSYEQYF.

The V and J genes are TRBV5-1 and TRBJ1-3; as DNA is missing, the TRBD1 call by TCRdb cannot be tested. The CDR3 loop spans 16 amino acids. Germline assignment: CDR1 SGHRS and CDR2 YFSETQ. The CDR3 here is CASSFSQGSSGNTIYF.

The chain employs TRBV3-1 and TRBJ2-7; the D call of TRBD2 rests on TCRdb alone, since no DNA is present to check it. Germline CDR1 reads LGHDT; CDR2 reads YNNKEL (reference sequence). The CDR3 totals 14 residues. The CDR3 reads CASSPGLPNYEQYF.

Here the CDR3 reads CASSLWGMNTEAFF. The rearrangement uses TRBV5-1 and TRBJ1-1. This CDR3 has 14 residues. Germline lookup yields CDR1 SGHRS and CDR2 YFSETQ.

V is TRBV20-1 and J is TRBJ2-4; TCRdb's D gene call, TRBD1, goes unchecked for lack of DNA. Germline V gives CDR1 DFQATT, CDR2 SNEGSKA (reference sequence). The CDR3 extends over 11 amino acids. The CDR3 is CSAQGVQNQNF.

The chain has TRBV28 and TRBJ2-7; TCRdb lists TRBD1, though no DNA is available to test this call. The CDR3 loop spans 13 amino acids. The germline V gene has CDR1 MDHEN and CDR2 SYDVKM. Here the CDR3 reads CASTWGGDNEQYF.

The gene calls are TRBV9 and TRBJ2-2; the TCRdb call, TRBD2, lacks DNA for checking. The CDR3 has 15 amino acids. Germline V lookup: CDR1 SGDLS, CDR2 YYNGEE. The CDR3 reads CASTHSGANTGELFF.

The chain employs TRBV15 and TRBJ2-7; TCRdb proposes TRBD1, but this gene call is untestable without DNA. The CDR3 totals 15 residues. Germline V gene sequence: CDR1 LNHNV, CDR2 YYDKDF (reference sequence). The CDR3 reads CATSGSQGEADEQYF.

The V gene is TRBV5-5, the J gene TRBJ2-1; the D call from TCRdb, TRBD2, cannot be confirmed without DNA. In germline, CDR1 is SGHKS, CDR2 YYEKEE (reference sequence). The CDR3 has 17 amino acids. The CDR3 protein is CASSPTSGRSSYNEQFF.

CDR3 region: CASSYPSSDRAAYEQYF. V is TRBV6-5 and J is TRBJ2-7; checking the TCRdb D call of TRBD1 is not possible without DNA. This CDR3 has 17 residues. The V gene's germline CDR1 is MNHEY and CDR2 SVGAGI.